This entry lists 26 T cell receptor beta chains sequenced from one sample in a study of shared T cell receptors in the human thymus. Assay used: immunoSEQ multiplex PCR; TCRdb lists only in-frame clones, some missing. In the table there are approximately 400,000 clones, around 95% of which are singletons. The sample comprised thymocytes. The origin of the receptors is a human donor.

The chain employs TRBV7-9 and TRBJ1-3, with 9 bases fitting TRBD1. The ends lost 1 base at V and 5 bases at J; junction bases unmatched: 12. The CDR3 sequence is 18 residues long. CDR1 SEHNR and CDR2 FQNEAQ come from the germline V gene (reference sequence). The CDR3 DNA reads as TGTGCCAGCAGCTTAGAGGGGATGAGACAGGGGGGTAGAAACACCATATATTTT. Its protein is CASSLEGMRQGGRNTIYF.

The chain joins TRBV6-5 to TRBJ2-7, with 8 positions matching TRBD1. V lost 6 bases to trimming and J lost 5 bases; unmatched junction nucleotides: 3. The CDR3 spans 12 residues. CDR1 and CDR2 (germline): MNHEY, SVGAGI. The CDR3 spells CASRQGEDEQYF. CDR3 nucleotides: TGTGCCAGCAGACAGGGGGAGGACGAGCAGTACTTC.

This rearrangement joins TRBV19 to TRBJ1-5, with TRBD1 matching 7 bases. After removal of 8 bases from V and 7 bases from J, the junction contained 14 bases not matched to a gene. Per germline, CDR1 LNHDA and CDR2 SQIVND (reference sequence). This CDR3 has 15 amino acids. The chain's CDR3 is CASLRGDSDGQPQHF. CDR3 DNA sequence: TGTGCCAGTCTCCGAGGGGACAGCGACGGGCAGCCCCAGCATTTT.

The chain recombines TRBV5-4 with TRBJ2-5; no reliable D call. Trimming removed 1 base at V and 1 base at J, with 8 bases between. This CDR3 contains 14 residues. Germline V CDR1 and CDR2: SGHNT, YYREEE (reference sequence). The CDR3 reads CASSLTKFQETQYF. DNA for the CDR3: TGTGCCAGCAGCTTGACGAAGTTCCAAGAGACCCAGTACTTC.

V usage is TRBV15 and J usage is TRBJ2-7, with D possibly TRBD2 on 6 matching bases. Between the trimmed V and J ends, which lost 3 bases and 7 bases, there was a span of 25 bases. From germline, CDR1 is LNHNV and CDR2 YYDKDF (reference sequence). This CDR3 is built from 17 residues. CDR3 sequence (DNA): TGTGCCACCAGCAGGGGTTTCGGAGGGCCCCTTTCGGGGGAGCAGTACTTC. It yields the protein CATSRGFGGPLSGEQYF.

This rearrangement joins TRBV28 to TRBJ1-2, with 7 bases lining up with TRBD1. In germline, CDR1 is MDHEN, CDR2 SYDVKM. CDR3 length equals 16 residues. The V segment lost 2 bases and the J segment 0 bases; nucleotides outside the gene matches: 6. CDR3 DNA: TGTGCCAGCAGTTTAACGGCCAGGGGGGCTAACTATGGCTACACCTTC. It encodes CASSLTARGANYGYTF.

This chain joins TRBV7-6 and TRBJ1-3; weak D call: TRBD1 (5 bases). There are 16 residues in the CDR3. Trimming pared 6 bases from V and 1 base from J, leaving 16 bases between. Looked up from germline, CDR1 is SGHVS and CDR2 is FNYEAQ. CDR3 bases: TGTGCCAGCAGACCAAGTGGGGGGGGATCTGGAAACACCATATATTTT. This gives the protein CASRPSGGGSGNTIYF.

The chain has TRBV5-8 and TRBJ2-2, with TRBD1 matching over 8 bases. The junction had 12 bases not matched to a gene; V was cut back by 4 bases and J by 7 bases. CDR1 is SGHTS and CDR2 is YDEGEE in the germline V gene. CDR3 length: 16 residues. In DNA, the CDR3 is TGTGCCAGCAGCCGCCTAGGGACAGGAGATAACGGGGAGCTGTTTTTT. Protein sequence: CASSRLGTGDNGELFF.

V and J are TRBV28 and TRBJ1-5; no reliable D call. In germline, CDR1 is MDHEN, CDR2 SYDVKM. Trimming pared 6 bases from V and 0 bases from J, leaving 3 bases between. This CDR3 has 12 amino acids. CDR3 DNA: TGTGCCAGCAGGTATAGCAATCAGCCCCAGCATTTT. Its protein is CASRYSNQPQHF.

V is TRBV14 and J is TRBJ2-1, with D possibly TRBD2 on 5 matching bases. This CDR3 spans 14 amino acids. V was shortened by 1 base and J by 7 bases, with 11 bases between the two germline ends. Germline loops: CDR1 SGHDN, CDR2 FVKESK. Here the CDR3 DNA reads TGTGCCAGCAGCCAAGTTCAGTCGGGGAATGAGCAGTTCTTC. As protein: CASSQVQSGNEQFF.

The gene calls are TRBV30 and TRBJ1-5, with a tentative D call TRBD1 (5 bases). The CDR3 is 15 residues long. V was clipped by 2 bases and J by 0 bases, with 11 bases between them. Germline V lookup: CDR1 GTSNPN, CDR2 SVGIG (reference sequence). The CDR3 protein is CAWSHRRGSNQPQHF. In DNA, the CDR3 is TGTGCCTGGAGTCATAGGAGGGGTAGCAATCAGCCCCAGCATTTT.

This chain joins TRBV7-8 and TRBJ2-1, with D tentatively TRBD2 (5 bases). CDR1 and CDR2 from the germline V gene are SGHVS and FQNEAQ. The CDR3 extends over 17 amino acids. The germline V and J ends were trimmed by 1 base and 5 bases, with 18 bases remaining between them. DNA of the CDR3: TGTGCCAGCAGCTTAGGATTCGGTCCCACAGCGGACAATGAGCAGTTCTTC. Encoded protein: CASSLGFGPTADNEQFF.

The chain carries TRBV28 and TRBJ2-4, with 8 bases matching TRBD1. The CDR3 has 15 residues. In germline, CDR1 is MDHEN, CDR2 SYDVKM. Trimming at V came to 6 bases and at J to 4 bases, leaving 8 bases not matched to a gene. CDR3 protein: CASRVAGQAKNIQYF. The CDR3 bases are TGTGCCAGCAGGGTGGCGGGACAGGCGAAAAACATTCAGTACTTC.

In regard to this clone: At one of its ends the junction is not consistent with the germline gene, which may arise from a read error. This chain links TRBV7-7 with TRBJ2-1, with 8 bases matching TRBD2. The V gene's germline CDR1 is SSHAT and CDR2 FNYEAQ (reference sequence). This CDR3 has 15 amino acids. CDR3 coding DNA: TGTGCTAGCAGCTTAGCCGAGCGGGAGAACAATGAGCAGTTCTTC. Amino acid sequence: CASSLAERENNEQFF.

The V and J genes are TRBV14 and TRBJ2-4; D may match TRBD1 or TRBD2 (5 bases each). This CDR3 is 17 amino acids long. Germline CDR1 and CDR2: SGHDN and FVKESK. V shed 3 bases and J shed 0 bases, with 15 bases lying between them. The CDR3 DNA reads TGTGCCAGCAGCCATACCGACCCGGGGCTAGCCAAAAACATTCAGTACTTC. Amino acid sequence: CASSHTDPGLAKNIQYF.

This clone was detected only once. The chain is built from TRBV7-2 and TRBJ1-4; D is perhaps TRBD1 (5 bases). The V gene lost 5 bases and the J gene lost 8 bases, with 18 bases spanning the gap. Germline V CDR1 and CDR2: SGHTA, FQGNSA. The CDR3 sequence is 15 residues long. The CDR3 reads CASSPPGALGEKLFF. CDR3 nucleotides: TGTGCCAGCAGCCCCCCCGGGGCGCTTGGCGAAAAACTGTTTTTT.

CDR3 loop: CASSYEGSTEAFF. The CDR3 bases are TGTGCCAGCAGTTACGAGGGGAGCACTGAAGCTTTCTTT. The chain combines TRBV6-5 with TRBJ1-1, with a possible D match to TRBD1 (5 bases). Germline V CDR1 and CDR2: MNHEY, SVGAGI. The V and J ends lost 2 bases and 4 bases respectively, with 8 bases between them. There are 13 residues in the CDR3.

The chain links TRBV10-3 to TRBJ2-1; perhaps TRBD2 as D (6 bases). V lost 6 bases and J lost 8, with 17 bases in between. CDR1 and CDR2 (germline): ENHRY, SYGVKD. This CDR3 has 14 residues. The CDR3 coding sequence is TGTGCCATCAGAAACGGGAGACAGATTGATGAGCAGTTCTTC. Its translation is CAIRNGRQIDEQFF.

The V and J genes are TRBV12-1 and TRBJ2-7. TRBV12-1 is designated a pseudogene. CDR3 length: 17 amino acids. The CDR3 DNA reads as TGTGCCAGCCCCGGCGAAGGAGGGGGAGGAGGTGCGGGCGAGCAGTACTTC. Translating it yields CASPGEGGGGGAGEQYF.

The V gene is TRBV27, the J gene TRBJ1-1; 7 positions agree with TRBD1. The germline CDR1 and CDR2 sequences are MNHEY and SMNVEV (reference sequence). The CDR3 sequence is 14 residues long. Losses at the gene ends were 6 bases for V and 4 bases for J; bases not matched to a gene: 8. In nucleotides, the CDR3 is TGTGCCAGCAGCTTTAGGGGGCACGGCACTGAAGCTTTCTTT. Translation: CASSFRGHGTEAFF.

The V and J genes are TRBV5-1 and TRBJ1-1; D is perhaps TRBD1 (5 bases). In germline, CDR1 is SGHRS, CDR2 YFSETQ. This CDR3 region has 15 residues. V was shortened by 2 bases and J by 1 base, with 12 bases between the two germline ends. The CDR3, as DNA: TGCGCCAGCAGCTTAGACAGAGGCTCGAACACTGAAGCTTTCTTT. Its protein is CASSLDRGSNTEAFF.

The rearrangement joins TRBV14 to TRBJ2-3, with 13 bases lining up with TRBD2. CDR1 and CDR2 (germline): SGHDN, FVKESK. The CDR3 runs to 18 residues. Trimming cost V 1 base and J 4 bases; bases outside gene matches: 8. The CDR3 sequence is CASSQGTSGSLAADTQYF. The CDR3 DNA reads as TGTGCCAGCAGCCAAGGGACTAGCGGGAGTCTTGCGGCAGATACGCAGTATTTT.

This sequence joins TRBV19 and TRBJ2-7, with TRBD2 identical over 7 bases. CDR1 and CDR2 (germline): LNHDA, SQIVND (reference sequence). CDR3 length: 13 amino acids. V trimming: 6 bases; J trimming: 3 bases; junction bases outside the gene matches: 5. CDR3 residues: CASSRLADYEQYF. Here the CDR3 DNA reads TGTGCCAGTAGCCGTCTAGCGGACTACGAGCAGTACTTC.

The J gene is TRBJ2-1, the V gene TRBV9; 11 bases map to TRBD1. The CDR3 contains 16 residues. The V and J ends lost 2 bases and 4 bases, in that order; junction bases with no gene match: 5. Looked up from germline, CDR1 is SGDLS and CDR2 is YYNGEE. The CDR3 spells CASSVGTGGTYNEQFF. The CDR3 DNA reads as TGTGCCAGCAGCGTCGGGACAGGGGGGACTTACAATGAGCAGTTCTTC. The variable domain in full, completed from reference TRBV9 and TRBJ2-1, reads DSGVTQTPKHLITATGQRVTLRCSPRSGDLSVYWYQQSLDQGLQFLIQYYNGEERAKGNILERFSAQQFPDLHSELNLSSLELGDSALYFCASSVGTGGTYNEQFFGPGTRLTVL.

The CDR3 loop reads CASSLGSIPGSLKNEQFF. CDR3 bases: TGTGCCAGCAGCTTAGGGTCGATTCCGGGGAGCCTAAAAAATGAGCAGTTCTTC. V and J are TRBV7-9 and TRBJ2-1; maybe TRBD2 (5 bases). The germline V gene encodes CDR1 SEHNR and CDR2 FQNEAQ (reference sequence). The germline V and J ends were trimmed by 1 base and 7 bases, with 23 bases remaining between them. This CDR3 is 18 amino acids long.

CDR3 sequence: CASRMAGGRAANYGYTF. The CDR3 DNA is TGTGCCAGCCGGATGGCGGGGGGCAGGGCTGCTAACTATGGCTACACCTTC. The genes are TRBV19 and TRBJ1-2, with a tentative D call TRBD1 (6 bases). CDR1 LNHDA and CDR2 SQIVND come from the germline V gene (reference sequence). Trimming removed 9 bases at V and 0 bases at J, with 23 bases between. The CDR3 spans 17 residues. Variable domain in full (rest from reference TRBV19 and TRBJ1-2): DGGITQSPKYLFRKEGQNVTLSCEQNLNHDAMYWYRQDPGQGLRLIYYSQIVNDFQKGDIAEGYSVSREKKESFPLTVTSAQKNPTAFYLCASRMAGGRAANYGYTFGSGTRLTVV.